This T cell receptor (beta chain) was recovered during a study of tumor-infiltrating lymphocytes in localized non-small cell lung cancer. General study findings and limits: Technical variation could not be separated from intratumor heterogeneity here. No T-cell fraction difference was seen between IM1 and IM2 tumors. Not all patients were TCR sequenced, owing to tissue quantity. Recurrence-free survival showed no association with tumor T-cell fraction.

J lost 4 bases, V lost 1 base, and 13 bases had no gene match. The CDR3 runs 17 residues. A word on this clone: Its antigen is as yet unknown.

The repertoire was sequenced with immunoSEQ multiplex PCR; TCRdb's copy has only in-frame clones and lacks some. The sample lists under 35,000 clones; roughly 88% were seen once. The J gene is TRBJ2-7, the V gene TRBV5-3; 8 bases agree with TRBD1. TRBV5-3 qualifies as an ORF whose function is uncertain. The receptor comes from a human donor with non-small cell lung cancer. The sample was lung tumor tissue. This CDR3 reads CARSLRTDREKKYEQYF. The CDR3 bases are TGTGCCAGAAGCTTGCGGACGGACAGGGAGAAAAAATACGAGCAGTACTTC.